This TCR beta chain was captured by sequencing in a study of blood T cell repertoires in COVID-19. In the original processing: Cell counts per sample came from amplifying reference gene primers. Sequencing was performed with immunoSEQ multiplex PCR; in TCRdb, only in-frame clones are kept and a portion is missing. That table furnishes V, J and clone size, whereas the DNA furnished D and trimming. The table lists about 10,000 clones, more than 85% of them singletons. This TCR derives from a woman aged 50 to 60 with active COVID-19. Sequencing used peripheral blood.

The CDR3 DNA reads as TGCGCCAGCAGATCCGGGACAGGGATTTATGGCTACACCTTC. Protein product: CASRSGTGIYGYTF. The chain has TRBV5-1 and TRBJ1-2; TRBD1 aligns across 9 bases. The CDR3 is 14 amino acids. The V gene's germline CDR1 is SGHRS and CDR2 YFSETQ. V shed 5 bases and J 5 bases; nucleotides not matched to a gene: 7.